Below are 13 T cell receptor beta chains sequenced from a single sample in a study of blood T cell repertoires in COVID-19. The table came from immunoSEQ multiplex PCR; TCRdb's copy has only in-frame clones and leaves some out. Of some 190,000 clones listed, around four fifths are singletons. Sequenced input: peripheral blood. The receptors originated from a human donor in a cohort sampled during active COVID-19.

The V call is TRBV19, the J call TRBJ2-1; TRBD1 agrees at 7 bases. This CDR3 comprises 16 residues. Per germline, CDR1 LNHDA and CDR2 SQIVND (reference sequence). J lost 6 bases, V lost 4 bases, and 12 bases had no gene match. The CDR3 DNA sequence: TGTGCCAGTAGTAAACTCCGGACAGGACGGGGCAATGAGCAGTTCTTC. Protein: CASSKLRTGRGNEQFF.

This clone was seen once. The chain uses TRBV29-1 and TRBJ2-7; 8 bases line up with TRBD1. The CDR3 sequence is 14 residues long. Germline values: CDR1 SQVTM, CDR2 ANQGSEA. The ends lost 1 base at V and 3 bases at J; junction bases unmatched: 5. This CDR3 reads CSVEAGGMYYEQYV. For the CDR3, the DNA is TGCAGCGTTGAAGCAGGGGGCATGTACTACGAGCAGTACGTC.

The chain carries TRBV6-6 and TRBJ1-6; 8 nucleotides match TRBD1. The germline CDR1 and CDR2 sequences are MNHNY and SVGAGI (reference sequence). The CDR3 loop spans 15 amino acids. V was clipped by 6 bases and J by 7 bases; unmatched bases: 8. The CDR3 DNA reads TGTGCCAGCAGACTAGACAGGGGTTTGAATTCACCCCTCCACTTT. Translation gives CASRLDRGLNSPLHF.

The chain has TRBV19 and TRBJ2-2, with a possible D match to TRBD1 (6 bases). Trimming cost V 4 bases and J 6 bases, with 18 bases left between them. The germline V gene encodes CDR1 LNHDA and CDR2 SQIVND (reference sequence). This CDR3 has 16 residues. The DNA of the CDR3 is TGTGCCAGTAGTAGGGGGCTTCATACCTCCCCCGGGGAGCTGTTTTTT. This sequence encodes CASSRGLHTSPGELFF.

The rearrangement links TRBV3-1 (or the pseudogene TRBV3-2) to TRBJ2-7; TRBD2 aligns across 13 bases. The junction had 7 bases not matched to a gene; V was cut back by 0 bases and J by 2 bases. In germline, CDR1 is LGHDT, CDR2 YNNKEL (reference sequence). The CDR3 spans 18 residues. CDR3 bases: TGTGCCAGCAGCCAAGATATAGGACTAGCGGGGGCAACCTACGAGCAGTACTTC. Its protein product is CASSQDIGLAGATYEQYF.

The chain uses TRBV5-1 and TRBJ2-1; D unresolved. CDR3 length equals 14 residues. V lost 3 bases, J lost 6 bases, and 13 bases lay in between. Looked up from germline, CDR1 is SGHRS and CDR2 is YFSETQ. The CDR3 spells CASSSPLVLNEQFF. The DNA for the CDR3 is TGCGCCAGCAGCTCGCCCCTAGTGCTCAATGAGCAGTTCTTC. Based on the CDR3 plus reference TRBV5-1 and TRBJ2-1, the full variable domain is KAGVTQTPRYLIKTRGQQVTLSCSPISGHRSVSWYQQTPGQGLQFLFEYFSETQRNKGNFPGRFSGRQFSNSRSEMNVSTLELGDSALYLCASSSPLVLNEQFFGPGTRLTVL.

This clone was seen once. The chain couples TRBV3-1 (or the pseudogene TRBV3-2) to TRBJ2-2, with a weak D call TRBD1 (5 bases). Germline CDR1 LGHDT, CDR2 YNNKEL (reference sequence). V shed 1 base and J shed 8 bases, with 11 bases lying between them. This CDR3 spans 14 amino acids. CDR3 protein: CASSQARGTGELFF. The CDR3 DNA sequence: TGTGCCAGCAGCCAAGCAAGGGGAACGGGGGAGCTGTTTTTT.

The V gene is TRBV2, the J gene TRBJ2-1; 10 bases map to TRBD1. Germline V gene sequence: CDR1 SNHLY, CDR2 FYNNEI. The CDR3 consists of 14 residues. The trim removed 6 bases at V and 9 bases at J, leaving 8 bases unmatched. The CDR3 region has the DNA TGTGCCAGCAGGACAGGGGGCTTTACAAGTGAGCAGTTCTTC. Translating it yields CASRTGGFTSEQFF.

The chain carries TRBV19 and TRBJ2-2; 7 bases map to TRBD1. There are 18 residues in the CDR3. V lost 5 bases and J lost 0; bases outside the gene matches: 12. The germline V gene has CDR1 LNHDA and CDR2 SQIVND (reference sequence). CDR3 region: CASSRNLRTGANTGELFF. The CDR3 coding sequence is TGTGCCAGTAGTCGGAATCTCCGGACAGGCGCGAACACCGGGGAGCTGTTTTTT.

The chain joins TRBV11-3 to TRBJ2-1; 9 bases fit TRBD2. V gave up 5 bases and J gave up 3 bases; unmatched junction bases: 5. This CDR3 region has 15 residues. Germline CDR1 reads SGHNT; CDR2 reads YENEEA. Here the CDR3 reads CASSKVAGDYNEQFF. The CDR3 nucleotides are TGTGCCAGCAGCAAAGTAGCGGGAGACTACAATGAGCAGTTCTTC.

The V gene is TRBV7-9, the J gene TRBJ1-6; unclear D gene. V was cut by 5 bases and J by 7 bases, with 12 bases left in between. Germline CDR1 is SEHNR and CDR2 is FQNEAQ (reference sequence). The CDR3 has 14 amino acids. The CDR3 DNA sequence: TGTGCCAGCAGCCCAGGACTGATCAATTCACCCCTCCACTTT. It is translated as CASSPGLINSPLHF.

The chain combines TRBV15 with TRBJ1-2; 7 nucleotides line up with TRBD1. The CDR3 totals 15 residues. Germline loops: CDR1 LNHNV, CDR2 YYDKDF (reference sequence). J lost 5 bases, V lost 0 bases, and 6 bases had no gene match. The CDR3 nucleotides read TGTGCCACCAGCAGAGAACGGACAGGATCTTATGGCTACACCTTC. It is translated as CATSRERTGSYGYTF.

V and J are TRBV3-1 (or the pseudogene TRBV3-2) and TRBJ1-1; the match to TRBD1 covers 8 bases. In germline, CDR1 is LGHDT, CDR2 YNNKEL (reference sequence). The CDR3 spans 14 residues. V shed 6 bases and J 4 bases; nucleotides not matched to a gene: 7. CDR3 sequence reads: CASRPTGGVTEAFF. CDR3 DNA: TGTGCCAGCAGGCCCACAGGGGGGGTCACTGAAGCTTTCTTT.